A single sample gave rise to the 6 T cell receptor beta chains below, sequenced in a study of shared clonotypes between healthy human individuals. Sequenced by immunoSEQ multiplex PCR; TCRdb stores in-frame clones only, minus some. This table has a few million clones, about 94% appearing once. Input material: naive CD4+ T cells sorted from blood. Subset: CD45RA+ positively selected. These receptors came from a man aged 18 to 35 in good health.

In nucleotides, the CDR3 is TGTGCCAGCACATGGAACACCATATATTTT. Translating gives CASTWNTIYF. This sequence joins TRBV6-1 and TRBJ1-3, with no clear D. Germline V CDR1 and CDR2: MNHNS, SASEGT. This CDR3 is built from 10 residues. The ends were cut back, 7 bases at V and 7 bases at J, with 5 bases in the middle.

The rearrangement joins TRBV28 to TRBJ1-1; TRBD1 matches at 7 bases. The CDR3 spans 14 residues. Germline CDR1 MDHEN, CDR2 SYDVKM. The V gene end was trimmed by 5 bases and the J gene end by 2 bases; junction bases not matched to a gene: 5. The CDR3 DNA reads as TGTGCCAGCAGTCCTGACAGGGCAAACACTGAAGCTTTCTTT. It translates to CASSPDRANTEAFF. The full variable domain, rest sourced from reference TRBV28 and TRBJ1-1, is DVKVTQSSRYLVKRTGEKVFLECVQDMDHENMFWYRQDPGLGLRLIYFSYDVKMKEKGDIPEGYSVSREKKERFSLILESASTNQTSMYLCASSPDRANTEAFFGQGTRLTVV.

A few counts support this clone. The rearrangement uses TRBV30 and TRBJ2-5, with unresolved D. This CDR3 comprises 12 residues. Germline CDR1 reads GTSNPN; CDR2 reads SVGIG (reference sequence). V shed 4 bases and J shed 2 bases, with 8 bases lying between them. The CDR3 reads CAWKYRQETQYF. The CDR3 DNA follows: TGTGCCTGGAAGTACAGACAAGAGACCCAGTACTTC.

This clone has just one count. The CDR3 region is CASSLGGQVWGTEAFF. CDR3 DNA sequence: TGTGCCAGCAGTTTAGGGGGACAGGTCTGGGGCACTGAAGCTTTCTTT. The J gene is TRBJ1-1, the V gene TRBV27, with TRBD1 identical over 8 bases. Germline lookup yields CDR1 MNHEY and CDR2 SMNVEV (reference sequence). CDR3 length: 16 amino acids. J lost 4 bases, V lost 2 bases, and 9 bases had no gene match.

The rearrangement uses TRBV10-1 and TRBJ2-5; D is perhaps TRBD1 (5 bases). The germline CDR1 and CDR2 sequences are WNHNN and SYGVQD (reference sequence). CDR3 size: 14 residues. V was cut by 3 bases and J by 2 bases, with 10 bases left in between. The CDR3 loop is CASSELGQQETQYF. CDR3 nucleotides: TGCGCCAGCAGTGAATTGGGGCAGCAAGAGACCCAGTACTTC.

The rearrangement joins TRBV10-3 to TRBJ1-4; no definite D call. V dropped 4 bases and J dropped 11 bases, with 11 bases sitting between them. Germline CDR1 reads ENHRY; CDR2 reads SYGVKD. The CDR3 is 12 residues long. CDR3 loop: CAISVGLGKLFF. CDR3 DNA sequence: TGTGCCATCAGTGTCGGACTGGGGAAACTGTTTTTT.